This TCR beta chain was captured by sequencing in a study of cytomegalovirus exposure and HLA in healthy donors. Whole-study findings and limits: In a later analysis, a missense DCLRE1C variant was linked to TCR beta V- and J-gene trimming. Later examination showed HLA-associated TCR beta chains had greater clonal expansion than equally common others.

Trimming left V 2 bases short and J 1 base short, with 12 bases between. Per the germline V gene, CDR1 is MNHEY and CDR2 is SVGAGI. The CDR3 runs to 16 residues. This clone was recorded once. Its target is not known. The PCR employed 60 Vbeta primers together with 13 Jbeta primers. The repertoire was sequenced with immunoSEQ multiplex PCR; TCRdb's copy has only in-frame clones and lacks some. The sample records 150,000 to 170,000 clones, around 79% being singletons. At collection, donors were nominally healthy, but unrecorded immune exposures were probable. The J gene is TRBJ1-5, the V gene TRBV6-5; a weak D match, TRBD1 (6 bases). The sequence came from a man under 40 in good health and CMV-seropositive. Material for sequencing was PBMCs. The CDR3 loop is CASSYGGRGSNQPQHF. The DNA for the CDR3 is TGTGCCAGCAGTTACGGGGGCAGGGGAAGCAATCAGCCCCAGCATTTT.